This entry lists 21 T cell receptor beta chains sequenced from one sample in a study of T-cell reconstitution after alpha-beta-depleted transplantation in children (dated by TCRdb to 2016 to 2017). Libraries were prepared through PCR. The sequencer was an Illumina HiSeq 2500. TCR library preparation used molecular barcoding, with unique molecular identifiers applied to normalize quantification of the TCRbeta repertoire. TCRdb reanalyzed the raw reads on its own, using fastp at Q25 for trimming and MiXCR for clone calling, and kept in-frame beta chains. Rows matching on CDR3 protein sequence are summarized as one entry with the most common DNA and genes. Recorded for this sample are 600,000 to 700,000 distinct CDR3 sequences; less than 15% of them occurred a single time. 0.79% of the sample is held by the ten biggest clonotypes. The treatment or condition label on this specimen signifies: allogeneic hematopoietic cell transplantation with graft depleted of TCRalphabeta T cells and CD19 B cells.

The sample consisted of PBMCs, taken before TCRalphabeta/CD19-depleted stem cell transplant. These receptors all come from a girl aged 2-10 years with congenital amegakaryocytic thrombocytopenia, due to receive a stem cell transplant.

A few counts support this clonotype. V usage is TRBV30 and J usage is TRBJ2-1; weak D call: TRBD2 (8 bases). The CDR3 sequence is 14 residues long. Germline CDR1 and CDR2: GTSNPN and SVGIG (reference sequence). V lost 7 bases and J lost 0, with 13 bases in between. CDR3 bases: TGTGCCTCGGGGGGGGACAGCTCCTACAATGAGCAGTTCTTC. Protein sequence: CASGGDSSYNEQFF.

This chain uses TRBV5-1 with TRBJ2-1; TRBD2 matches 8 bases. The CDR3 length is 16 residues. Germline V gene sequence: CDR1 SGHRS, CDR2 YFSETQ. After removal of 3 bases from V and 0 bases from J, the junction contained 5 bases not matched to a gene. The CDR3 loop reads CASSSAGVSSYNEQFF. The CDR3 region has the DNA TGCGCCAGCAGCTCAGCGGGAGTAAGCTCCTACAATGAGCAGTTCTTC.

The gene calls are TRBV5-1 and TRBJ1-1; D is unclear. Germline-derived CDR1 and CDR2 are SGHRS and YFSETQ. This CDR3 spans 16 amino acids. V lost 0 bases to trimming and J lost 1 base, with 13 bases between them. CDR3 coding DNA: TGCGCCAGCAGCTTGGGAGTCGGCCCGAGGAACACTGAAGCTTTCTTT. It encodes CASSLGVGPRNTEAFF.

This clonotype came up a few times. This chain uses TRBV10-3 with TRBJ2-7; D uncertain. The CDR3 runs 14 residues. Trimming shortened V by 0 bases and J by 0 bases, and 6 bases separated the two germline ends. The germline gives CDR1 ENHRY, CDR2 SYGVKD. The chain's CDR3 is CAISESGSSYEQYF. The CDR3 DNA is TGTGCCATCAGTGAGTCCGGCAGCTCCTACGAGCAGTACTTC.

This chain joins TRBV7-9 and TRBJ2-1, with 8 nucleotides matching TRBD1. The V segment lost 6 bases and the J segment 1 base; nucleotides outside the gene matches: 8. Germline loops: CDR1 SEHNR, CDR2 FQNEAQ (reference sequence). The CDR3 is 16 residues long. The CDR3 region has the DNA TGTGCCAGCAGACACGCCGGGACAGGATCCTACAATGAGCAGTTCTTC. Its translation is CASRHAGTGSYNEQFF. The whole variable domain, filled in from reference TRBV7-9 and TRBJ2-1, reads DTGVSQNPRHKITKRGQNVTFRCDPISEHNRLYWYRQTLGQGPEFLTYFQNEAQLEKSRLLSDRFSAERPKGSFSTLEIQRTEQGDSAMYLCASRHAGTGSYNEQFFGPGTRLTVL.

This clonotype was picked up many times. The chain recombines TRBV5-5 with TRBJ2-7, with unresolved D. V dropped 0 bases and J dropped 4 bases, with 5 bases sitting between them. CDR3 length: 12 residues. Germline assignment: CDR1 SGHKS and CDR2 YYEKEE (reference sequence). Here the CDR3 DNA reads TGTGCCAGCAGCTTGGTTGAGTACGAGCAGTACTTC. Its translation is CASSLVEYEQYF.

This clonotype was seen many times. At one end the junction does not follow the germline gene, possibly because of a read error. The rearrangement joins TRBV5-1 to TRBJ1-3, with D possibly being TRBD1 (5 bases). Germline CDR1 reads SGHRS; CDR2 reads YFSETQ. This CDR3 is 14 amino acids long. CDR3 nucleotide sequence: TGTGCCAGCAGTTTAGGGGCAGTAGGAAACACCATATATTTT. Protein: CASSLGAVGNTIYF.

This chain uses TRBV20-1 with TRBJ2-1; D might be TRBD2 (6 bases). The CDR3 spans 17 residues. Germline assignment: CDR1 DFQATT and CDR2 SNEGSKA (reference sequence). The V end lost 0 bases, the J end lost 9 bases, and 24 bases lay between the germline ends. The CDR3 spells CSARDPTLSPGVGEQFF. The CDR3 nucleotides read TGCAGTGCTAGAGATCCCACTTTATCGCCGGGAGTTGGTGAGCAGTTCTTC.

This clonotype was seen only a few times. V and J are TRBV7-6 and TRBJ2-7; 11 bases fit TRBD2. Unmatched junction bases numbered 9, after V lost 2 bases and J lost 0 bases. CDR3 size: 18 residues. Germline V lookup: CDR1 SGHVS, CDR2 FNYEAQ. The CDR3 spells CASSLSTSGSRSSYEQYF. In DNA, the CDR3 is TGTGCCAGCAGCTTAAGCACTAGCGGGAGCCGAAGCTCCTACGAGCAGTACTTC.

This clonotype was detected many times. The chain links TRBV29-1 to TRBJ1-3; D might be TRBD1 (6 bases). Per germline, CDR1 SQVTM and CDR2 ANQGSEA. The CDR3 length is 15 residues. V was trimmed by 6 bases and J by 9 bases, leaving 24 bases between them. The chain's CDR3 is CSVTPQGQGIGTIYF. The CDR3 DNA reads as TGCAGCGTAACCCCCCAGGGACAAGGAATCGGCACCATATATTTT.

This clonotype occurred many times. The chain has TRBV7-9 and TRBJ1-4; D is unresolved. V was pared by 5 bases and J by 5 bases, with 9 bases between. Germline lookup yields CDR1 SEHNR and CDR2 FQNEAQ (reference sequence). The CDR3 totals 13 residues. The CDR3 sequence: CASSPANNEKLFF. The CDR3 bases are TGTGCCAGCAGCCCCGCCAACAATGAAAAACTGTTTTTT.

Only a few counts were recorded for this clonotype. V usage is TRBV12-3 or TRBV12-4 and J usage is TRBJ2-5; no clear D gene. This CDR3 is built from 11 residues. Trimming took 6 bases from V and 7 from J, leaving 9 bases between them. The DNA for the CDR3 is TGTGCCAGCAGCGACACCGGGACCCAGTACTTC. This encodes CASSDTGTQYF.

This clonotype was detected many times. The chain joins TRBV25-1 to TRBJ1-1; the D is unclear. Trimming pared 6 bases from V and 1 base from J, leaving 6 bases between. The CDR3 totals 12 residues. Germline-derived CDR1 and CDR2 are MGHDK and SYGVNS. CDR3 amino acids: CASRDGNTEAFF. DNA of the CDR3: TGTGCCAGCAGGGACGGGAACACTGAAGCTTTCTTT.

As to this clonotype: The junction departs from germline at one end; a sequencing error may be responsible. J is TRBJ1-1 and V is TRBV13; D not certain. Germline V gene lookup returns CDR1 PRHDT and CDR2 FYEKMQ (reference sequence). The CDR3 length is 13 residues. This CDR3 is CASSANTNTEAFF. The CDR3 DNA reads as TGTGCCAGCAGCGCCAATACGAACACTGAAGCCTTCTTT.

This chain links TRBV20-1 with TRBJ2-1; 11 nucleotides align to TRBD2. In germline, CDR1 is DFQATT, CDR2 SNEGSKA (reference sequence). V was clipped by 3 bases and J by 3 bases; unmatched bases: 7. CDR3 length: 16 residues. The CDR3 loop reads CSASAVAGGGYNEQFF. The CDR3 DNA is TGCAGTGCTAGTGCGGTAGCGGGAGGGGGCTACAATGAGCAGTTCTTC.

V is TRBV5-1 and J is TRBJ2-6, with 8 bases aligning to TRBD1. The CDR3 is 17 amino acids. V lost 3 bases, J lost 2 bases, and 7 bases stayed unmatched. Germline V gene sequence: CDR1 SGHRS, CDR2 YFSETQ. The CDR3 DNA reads TGCGCCAGCAGCTCCGACAGGGGAGTGACTGGGGCCAACGTCCTGACTTTC. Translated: CASSSDRGVTGANVLTF.

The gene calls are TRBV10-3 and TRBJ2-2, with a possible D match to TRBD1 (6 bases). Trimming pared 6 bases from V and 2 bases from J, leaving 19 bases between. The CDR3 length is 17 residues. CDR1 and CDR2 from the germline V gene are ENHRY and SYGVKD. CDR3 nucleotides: TGTGCCATCAGGGAGCTAGACCTGGACAGTAACACCGGGGAGCTGTTTTTT. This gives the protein CAIRELDLDSNTGELFF.

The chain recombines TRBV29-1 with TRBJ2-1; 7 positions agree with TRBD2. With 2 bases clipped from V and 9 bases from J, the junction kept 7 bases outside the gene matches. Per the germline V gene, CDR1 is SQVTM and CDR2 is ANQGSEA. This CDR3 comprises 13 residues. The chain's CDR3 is CSVERTSGSEQFF. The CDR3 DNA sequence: TGCAGCGTTGAAAGGACTAGTGGGTCTGAGCAGTTCTTC.

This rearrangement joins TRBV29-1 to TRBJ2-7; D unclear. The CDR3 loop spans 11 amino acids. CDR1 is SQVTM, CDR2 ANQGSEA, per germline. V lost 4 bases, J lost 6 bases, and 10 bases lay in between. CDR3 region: CSVGQLPEQYF. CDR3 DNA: TGCAGCGTTGGTCAGCTGCCCGAGCAGTACTTC.

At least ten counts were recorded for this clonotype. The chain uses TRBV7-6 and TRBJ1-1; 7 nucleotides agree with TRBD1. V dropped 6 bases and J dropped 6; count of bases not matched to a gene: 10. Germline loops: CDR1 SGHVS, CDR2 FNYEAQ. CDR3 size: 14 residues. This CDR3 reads CASSHGTELPEAFF. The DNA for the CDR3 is TGTGCCAGCAGTCACGGGACAGAGCTGCCTGAAGCTTTCTTT.

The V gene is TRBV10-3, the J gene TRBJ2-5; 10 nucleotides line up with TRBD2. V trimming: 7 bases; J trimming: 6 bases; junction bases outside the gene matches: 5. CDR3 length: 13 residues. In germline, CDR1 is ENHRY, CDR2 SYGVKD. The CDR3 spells CAIKAGGTQTQYF. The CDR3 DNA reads TGTGCCATCAAAGCGGGAGGGACGCAGACCCAGTACTTC.